This T cell receptor beta chain was obtained from a study of blood T cells in healthy people across ages. Regarding the study as a whole: Age showed a roughly linear inverse relationship with TCR beta diversity per million T cells. A strong correlation between TCR beta diversity and naive T cell percentage was seen.

The CDR3 totals 14 residues. Losses at the gene ends were 4 bases for V and 7 bases for J; bases not matched to a gene: 4. Germline V gives CDR1 SQVTM, CDR2 ANQGSEA. As for this clonotype: What it binds is not known.

A sample-barcoded 5' primer and a J-beta primer mix were used in a second PCR of roughly 7 to 11 cycles. TCRdb ran MiXCR on the 5' RACE reads and lists one entry per CDR3 protein. In the table there are hundreds of thousands of distinct CDR3 sequences, roughly three fifths of which are singletons. Specimen: blood. This chain uses TRBV29-1 with TRBJ1-6; 10 bases line up with TRBD1. This clonotype was sampled from a man aged 40-49 years in good health. CDR3 in DNA: TGCAGCGTTGCCGACAGGGGGCTAAATTCACCCCTCCACTTT. Amino acid sequence: CSVADRGLNSPLHF.